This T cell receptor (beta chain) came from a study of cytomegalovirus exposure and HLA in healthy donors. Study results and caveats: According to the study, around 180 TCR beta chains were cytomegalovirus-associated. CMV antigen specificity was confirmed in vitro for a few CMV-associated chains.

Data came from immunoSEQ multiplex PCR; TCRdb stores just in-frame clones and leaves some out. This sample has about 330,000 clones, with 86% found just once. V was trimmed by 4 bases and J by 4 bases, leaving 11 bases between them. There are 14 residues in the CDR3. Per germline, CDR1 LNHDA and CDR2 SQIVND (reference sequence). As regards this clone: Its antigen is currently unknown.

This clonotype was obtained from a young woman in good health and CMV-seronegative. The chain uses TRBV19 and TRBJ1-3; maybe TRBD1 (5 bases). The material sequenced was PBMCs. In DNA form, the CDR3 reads TGTGCCAGTAGTACCCCAGGGTCCGGAAACACCATATATTTT. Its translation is CASSTPGSGNTIYF.